This T cell receptor (beta chain) originates from a study of PD-L1 blockade in urothelial cancer. Across the whole study: Starting in the mid-2010s, patients were given atezolizumab (1,200 mg intravenously every 3 weeks). The researchers analyzed blood 3 weeks (second dose) and 6 weeks after treatment start. T cell content in blood samples showed a median of about 150,000.

General observations from the study: Pretreatment blood TCR clonality under the median forecast improved survival.

Comment on this clone: Antigen specificity is unknown.

Data came from immunoSEQ multiplex PCR; TCRdb stores just in-frame clones and leaves some out. The table shows 30,000 to 40,000 clones, with over 75% occurring only once. The CDR3 has 15 residues. The germline gives CDR1 MDHEN, CDR2 SYDVKM. V shed 7 bases and J shed 6 bases, with 18 bases lying between them. The chain is built from TRBV28 and TRBJ1-4; the D gene is possibly TRBD1 (5 bases). The sequence was collected from a man in his 70s with urothelial cancer. The sequenced sample was PBMCs, obtained around atezolizumab (anti-PD-L1) treatment. CDR3 loop: CASIPSGGRDEKLFF. CDR3 sequence (DNA): TGTGCCAGCATTCCTTCCGGGGGAAGGGATGAAAAACTGTTTTTT.